This TCR beta chain is drawn from a study of T cell clonotyping in hematopoietic cell transplantation. Overall study findings and caveats: Recipient TCR diversity dropped after transplant; expanded clonotypes rose from day 30 to 180. No sorting was done, leaving CD4 and CD8 contributions mixed.

The V gene end was trimmed by 5 bases and the J gene end by 2 bases; junction bases not matched to a gene: 4. Looked up from germline, CDR1 is LNHDA and CDR2 is SQIVND (reference sequence). CDR3 length equals 14 residues. Data came from immunoSEQ multiplex PCR; TCRdb stores just in-frame clones and leaves some out. The table lists about 41,000 clones, around 84% of them singletons. Time point specified: recipient sample about 28 days before transplant, after cytoreduction. Blood collection times were about day -28 and days 30, 100, 180 posttransplant. Concerning this clone itself: Its antigen is currently unknown.

Specimen: peripheral blood mononuclear cells, collected before stem cell transplant. This clonotype was sampled from a man between 60 and 75 years old with acute myeloid leukemia. Some clones in this sample may be carry-over from other donors' samples. The V call is TRBV19, the J call TRBJ1-2, with 8 bases lining up with TRBD1. CDR3 region: CASSPNRGNYGYTF. CDR3 DNA sequence: TGTGCCAGTAGTCCTAACAGGGGGAACTATGGCTACACCTTC.